This T cell receptor (beta chain) is drawn from a study of early T cells in non-severe SARS-CoV-2 infection. TCRdb ran MiXCR on the 5' RACE reads and lists one entry per CDR3 protein. The sample holds more than 40,000 distinct CDR3 sequences, approximately 4% seen once. This clonotype showed up many times. CDR1 and CDR2 from the germline V gene are MNHEY and SMNVEV (reference sequence). V was pared by 5 bases and J by 8 bases, with 11 bases of the junction left unmatched. This CDR3 has 15 amino acids. This sequence was found in an adult who was a healthcare worker with PCR-confirmed SARS-CoV-2 infection or an uninfected control (not recorded which). Material: whole blood. V and J are TRBV27 and TRBJ2-1; TRBD2 matches 8 bases. DNA of the CDR3: TGTGCCAGCAGTGGGGCCGGGAGGGGTTTTGATGAGCAGTTCTTC. Translating gives CASSGAGRGFDEQFF.